The sequence of this T cell receptor beta chain was determined in a study of blood T cell repertoires in COVID-19. Across the whole study: Italy, Spain and the United States were the sources of the convalescent and acute COVID-19 samples. PBMCs, B-cell-depleted T cells, or T cells were the source of the cDNA or gDNA that made up the material.

J lost 6 bases, V lost 2 bases, and 2 bases had no gene match. The CDR3 consists of 15 residues. CDR1 and CDR2 (germline): SGHTA, FQGNSA. Authors' data handling: Reference gene primers were amplified, and this amplification served to estimate nucleated cell counts. TCRdb's copy holds only in-frame clones and misses some; the assay was immunoSEQ multiplex PCR. That table supplies the V and J calls and clone size; D and trimming were determined from the DNA. Of approximately 210,000 clones listed, 88% are singletons. The source of this sequence is a human donor in a cohort sampled during active COVID-19. Input material: peripheral blood. This chain joins TRBV7-2 and TRBJ2-2, with 11 bases lining up with TRBD2. In DNA, the CDR3 is TGTGCCAGCAGCTTAATAGCGGGAGGGCCCGGGGAGCTGTTTTTT. It yields the protein CASSLIAGGPGELFF.